A selection of T cell receptor beta chains follows, all from one sample in a study of blood T cell repertoires in COVID-19. TCRdb keeps only in-frame clones here, not all; method: immunoSEQ multiplex PCR. The top ten hold around 15% of the sample, which has roughly 84,000 clones, 70% to 90% seen once. The sample consisted of peripheral blood. These receptors all come from a woman older than 75 with acute or convalescent COVID-19. CDR3s include the opening cysteine and the closing phenylalanine or tryptophan. Each record gives: clone size, D gene, CDR3 length, J gene, V gene, CDR3 protein, CDR3 DNA. A D gene is named only where the DNA matches it firmly. The size of a clone is reported for some rows only, either as once, few or many, or as a class for expanded clones.

NA,TRBD1,16,TRBJ2-2,TRBV11-3,CASSLDLGTATGELFF,TGTGCCAGCAGCTTAGATCTAGGGACAGCGACCGGGGAGCTGTTTTTT
NA,TRBD1,16,TRBJ1-5,TRBV6-1,CASSEPRQGGGQPQHF,TGTGCCAGCAGTGAACCCAGACAGGGGGGAGGTCAGCCCCAGCATTTT
few,TRBD1,18,TRBJ1-2,TRBV6-1,CASSEPAILGQASYGYTF,TGTGCCAGCAGTGAGCCGGCAATTCTGGGACAGGCGTCTTATGGCTACACCTTC
few,NA,13,TRBJ1-1,TRBV11-2,CASSSDINTEAFF,TGTGCCAGCAGCTCGGACATCAACACTGAAGCTTTCTTT
NA,TRBD1,14,TRBJ1-2,TRBV7-2,CASSQQGARYGYTF,TGTGCCAGCAGCCAACAGGGGGCTCGGTATGGCTACACCTTC
NA,NA,15,TRBJ2-1,TRBV18,CATQFRSDSYNEQFF,TGTGCCACCCAGTTCCGTTCCGACTCCTACAATGAGCAGTTCTTC
NA,TRBD2,15,TRBJ2-3,TRBV11-3,CASSSVAGGLNPQYF,TGTGCCAGCAGCTCCGTAGCGGGGGGGCTTAACCCGCAGTATTTT
once,NA,16,TRBJ2-7,TRBV20-1,CSASGGGITRSYEQYF,TGCAGTGCTAGTGGAGGAGGTATAACCCGCTCCTACGAGCAGTACTTC
NA,NA,16,TRBJ1-5,TRBV27,CASSLRPTNSNQPQHF,TGTGCCAGCAGTTTAAGACCGACTAATAGCAATCAGCCCCAGCATTTT
NA,NA,11,TRBJ1-5,TRBV28,CASSLSQPQHF,TGTGCCAGCAGTTTGAGTCAGCCCCAGCATTTT
NA,TRBD2,15,TRBJ2-3,TRBV28,CASSFSTSGGDTQYF,TGTGCCAGCAGTTTCTCGACTAGCGGGGGAGATACGCAGTATTTT
NA,NA,17,TRBJ1-6,TRBV19,CASSITNIPRSNSPLHF,TGTGCCAGTAGTATAACTAACATCCCCCGCTCGAATTCACCCCTCCACTTT
NA,TRBD2,18,TRBJ2-2,TRBV6-2/TRBV6-3,CASSYSMPGLASSGELFF,TGTGCCAGCAGTTACTCGATGCCGGGACTAGCTAGCTCCGGGGAGCTGTTTTTT
NA,NA,14,TRBJ1-1,TRBV5-4,CASSLGYASTEAFF,TGTGCCAGCAGCTTGGGGTATGCGAGCACTGAAGCTTTCTTT
NA,NA,11,TRBJ1-1,TRBV6-5,CASSTGRGAFF,TGTGCCAGCAGTACCGGGAGGGGAGCTTTCTTT
NA,NA,13,TRBJ2-7,TRBV2,CASKPGASYEQYF,TGTGCCAGCAAGCCAGGCGCCTCCTACGAGCAGTACTTC
NA,TRBD2,12,TRBJ2-1,TRBV7-9,CASSQTSGEQFF,TGTGCCAGCAGCCAGACTAGCGGGGAGCAGTTCTTC
NA,TRBD1,14,TRBJ1-4,TRBV5-1,CASSPGTANEKLFF,TGCGCCAGCAGCCCCGGGACAGCTAATGAAAAACTGTTTTTT
NA,NA,16,TRBJ2-7,TRBV28,CASSSMSQGEFGEQYF,TGTGCCAGCAGCTCTATGAGCCAGGGCGAGTTTGGCGAGCAGTACTTC
NA,NA,16,TRBJ1-4,TRBV11-2,CASSSPPGRDNEKLFF,TGTGCCAGCAGCTCCCCTCCGGGGCGGGATAATGAAAAACTGTTTTTT
NA,TRBD1,15,TRBJ1-4,TRBV6-6,CASSQSKTGREKLFF,TGTGCCAGCAGTCAATCTAAGACAGGGAGGGAAAAACTGTTTTTT
NA,NA,11,TRBJ1-1,TRBV12-3/TRBV12-4,CASSFSGKAFF,TGTGCCAGCAGTTTTTCGGGGAAAGCTTTCTTT
once,NA,15,TRBJ2-1,TRBV19,CASKPGRENHNEQFF,TGTGCCAGTAAGCCAGGCAGGGAAAATCACAATGAGCAGTTCTTC
NA,TRBD1,17,TRBJ1-4,TRBV4-1,CASSHGQGRQSNEKLFF,TGCGCCAGCAGCCATGGACAGGGTCGGCAGTCTAATGAAAAACTGTTTTTT
NA,NA,14,TRBJ1-4,TRBV10-2,CASSESGVSEKLFF,TGCGCCAGCAGTGAATCAGGGGTTAGTGAAAAACTGTTTTTT
NA,TRBD1,14,TRBJ2-2,TRBV11-3,CASSRQGQGGELFF,TGTGCCAGCAGCCGACAGGGACAAGGCGGGGAGCTGTTTTTT
NA,NA,15,TRBJ1-1,TRBV11-3,CASSLVSNRNTEAFF,TGTGCCAGCAGCTTAGTCTCTAACAGGAACACTGAAGCTTTCTTT
NA,NA,12,TRBJ2-7,TRBV27,CASSPGRHEQYF,TGTGCCAGCAGTCCAGGGAGGCACGAGCAGTACTTC
NA,TRBD1,15,TRBJ2-7,TRBV2,CASSEHLGTGDEQYF,TGTGCCAGCAGTGAACATTTAGGGACAGGGGACGAGCAGTACTTC
few,TRBD2,15,TRBJ2-1,TRBV6-5,CASSRSLAGGTEQFF,TGTGCCAGCAGCCGCTCTCTAGCGGGGGGGACTGAGCAGTTCTTC
NA,TRBD1,16,TRBJ1-4,TRBV30,CAWSVQFRQGMVKLFF,TGTGCCTGGAGTGTACAATTCAGACAGGGGATGGTGAAACTGTTTTTT
NA,TRBD2,14,TRBJ2-2,TRBV7-9,CASSTSGVSGELFF,TGTGCCAGCAGCACTAGCGGGGTATCCGGGGAGCTGTTTTTT
once,TRBD1,15,TRBJ2-3,TRBV6-1,CASSEAGQGTDTQYF,TGTGCCAGCAGTGAAGCGGGACAGGGCACAGATACGCAGTATTTT
once,NA,16,TRBJ2-7,TRBV27,CASSPGQEGFSYEQYF,TGTGCCAGCAGTCCAGGGCAGGAGGGCTTTTCCTACGAGCAGTACTTC
NA,NA,15,TRBJ1-5,TRBV7-2,CASSLGGRAGQPQHF,TGTGCCAGCAGCTTAGGCGGCAGGGCAGGTCAGCCCCAGCATTTT
once,NA,17,TRBJ2-6,TRBV15,CATSAGALDSGANVLTF,TGTGCCACCAGCGCAGGGGCGCTGGATTCCGGGGCCAACGTCCTGACTTTC
few,NA,14,TRBJ1-5,TRBV10-3,CAISEGQGNQPQHF,TGTGCCATCAGTGAAGGTCAGGGCAATCAGCCCCAGCATTTT
once,NA,14,TRBJ1-1,TRBV7-2,CASSLIRAGTEAFF,TGTGCCAGCAGCTTAATCAGGGCTGGCACTGAAGCTTTCTTT
NA,NA,13,TRBJ1-4,TRBV16,CASSPQVVGKLFF,TGTGCCAGCAGCCCGCAGGTGGTCGGAAAACTGTTTTTT
NA,NA,13,TRBJ2-5,TRBV24-1,CATSDESQETQYF,TGTGCCACCAGTGATGAGTCCCAAGAGACCCAGTACTTC